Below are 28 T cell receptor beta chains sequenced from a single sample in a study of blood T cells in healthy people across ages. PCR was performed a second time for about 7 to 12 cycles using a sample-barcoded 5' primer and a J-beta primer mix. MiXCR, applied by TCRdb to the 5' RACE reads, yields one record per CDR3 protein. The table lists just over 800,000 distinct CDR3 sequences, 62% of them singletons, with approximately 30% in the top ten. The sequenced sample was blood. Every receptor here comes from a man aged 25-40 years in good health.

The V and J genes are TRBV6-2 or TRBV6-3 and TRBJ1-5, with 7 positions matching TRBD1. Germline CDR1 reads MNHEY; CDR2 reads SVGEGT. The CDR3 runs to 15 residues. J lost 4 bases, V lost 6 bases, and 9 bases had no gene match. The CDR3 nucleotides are TGTGCCAGCAGCGGGACAGAACCCCGAAATCAGCCCCAGCATTTT. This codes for CASSGTEPRNQPQHF.

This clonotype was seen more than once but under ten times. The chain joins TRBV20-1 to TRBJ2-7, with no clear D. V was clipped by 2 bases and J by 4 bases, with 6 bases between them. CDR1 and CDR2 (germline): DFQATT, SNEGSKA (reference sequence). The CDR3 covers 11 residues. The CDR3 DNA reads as TGCAGTGCTAGATACAGTTACGAGCAGTACTTC. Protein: CSARYSYEQYF.

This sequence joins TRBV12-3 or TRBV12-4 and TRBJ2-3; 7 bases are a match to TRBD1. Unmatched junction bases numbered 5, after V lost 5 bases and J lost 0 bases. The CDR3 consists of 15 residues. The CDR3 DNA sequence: TGTGCCAGCAGTCCGGACAGGCCTAGCACAGATACGCAGTATTTT. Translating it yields CASSPDRPSTDTQYF.

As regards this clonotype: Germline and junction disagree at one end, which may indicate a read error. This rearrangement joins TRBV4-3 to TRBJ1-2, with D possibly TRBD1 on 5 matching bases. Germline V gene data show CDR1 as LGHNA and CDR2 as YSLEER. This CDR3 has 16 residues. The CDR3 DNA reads TGCGCCAGCAGCCAAGATCCTCTGAGACGGGACTATGGTTACACCTTC. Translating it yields CASSQDPLRRDYGYTF.

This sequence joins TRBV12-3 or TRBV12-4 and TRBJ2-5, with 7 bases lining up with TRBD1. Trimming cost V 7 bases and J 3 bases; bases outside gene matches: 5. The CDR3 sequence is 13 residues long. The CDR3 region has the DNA TGTGCCAGCATAAGAGGACAGGAAGAGACCCAGTACTTC. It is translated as CASIRGQEETQYF.

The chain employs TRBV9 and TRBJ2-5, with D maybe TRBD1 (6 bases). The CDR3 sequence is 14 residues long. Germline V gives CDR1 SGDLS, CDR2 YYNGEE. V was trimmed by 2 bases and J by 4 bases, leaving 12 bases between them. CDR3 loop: CASSVGAEGETQYF. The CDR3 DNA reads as TGTGCCAGCAGCGTGGGGGCAGAAGGAGAGACCCAGTACTTC.

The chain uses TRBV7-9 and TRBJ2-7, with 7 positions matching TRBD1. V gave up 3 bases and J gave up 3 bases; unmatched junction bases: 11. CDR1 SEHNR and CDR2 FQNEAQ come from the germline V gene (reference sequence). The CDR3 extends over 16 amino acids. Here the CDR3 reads CASSFRTGDLGYEQYF. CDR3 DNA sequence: TGTGCCAGCAGCTTCCGGACAGGCGATTTAGGCTACGAGCAGTACTTC.

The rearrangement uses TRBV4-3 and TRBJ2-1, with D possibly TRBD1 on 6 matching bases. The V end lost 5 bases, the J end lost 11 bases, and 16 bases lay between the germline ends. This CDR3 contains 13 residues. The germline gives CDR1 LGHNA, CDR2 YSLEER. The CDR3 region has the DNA TGCGCCAGCAGCTATACAGGGTTTAGTAAGCAGTTCTTC. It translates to CASSYTGFSKQFF.

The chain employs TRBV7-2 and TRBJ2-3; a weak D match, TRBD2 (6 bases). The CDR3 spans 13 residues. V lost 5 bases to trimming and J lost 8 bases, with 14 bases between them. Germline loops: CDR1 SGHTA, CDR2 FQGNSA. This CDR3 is CASSLRRGGTQYF. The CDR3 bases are TGTGCCAGCAGCCTACGACGGGGAGGTACGCAGTATTTT.

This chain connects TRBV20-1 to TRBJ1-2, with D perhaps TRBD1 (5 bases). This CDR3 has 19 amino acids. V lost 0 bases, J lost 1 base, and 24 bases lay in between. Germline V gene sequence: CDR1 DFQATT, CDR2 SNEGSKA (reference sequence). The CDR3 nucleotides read TGCAGTGCTAGAGATTGGGTGGAGGGACGGCGTCCCCTTAACTATGGCTACACCTTC. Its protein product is CSARDWVEGRRPLNYGYTF.

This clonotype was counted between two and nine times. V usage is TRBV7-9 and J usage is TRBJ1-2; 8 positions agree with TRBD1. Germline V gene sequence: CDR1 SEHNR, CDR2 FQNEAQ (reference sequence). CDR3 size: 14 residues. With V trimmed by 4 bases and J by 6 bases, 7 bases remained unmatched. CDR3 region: CASSYPGGIDGYTF. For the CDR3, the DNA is TGTGCCAGCAGCTATCCAGGGGGCATTGATGGCTACACCTTC.

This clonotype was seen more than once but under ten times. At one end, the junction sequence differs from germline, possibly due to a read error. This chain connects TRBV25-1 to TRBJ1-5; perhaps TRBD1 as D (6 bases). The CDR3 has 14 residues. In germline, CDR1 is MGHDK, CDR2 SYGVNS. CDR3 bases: TGTGCCAGCAGTGAATTGGGGGGCAACCAGCCCCAGCATTTT. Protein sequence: CASSELGGNQPQHF.

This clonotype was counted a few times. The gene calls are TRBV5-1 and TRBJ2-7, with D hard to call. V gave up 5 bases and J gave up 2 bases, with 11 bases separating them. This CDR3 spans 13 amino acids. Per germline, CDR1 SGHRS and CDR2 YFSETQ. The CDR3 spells CASRTSVAYEQYF. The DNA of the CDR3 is TGCGCCAGCAGAACTTCGGTTGCCTACGAGCAGTACTTC.

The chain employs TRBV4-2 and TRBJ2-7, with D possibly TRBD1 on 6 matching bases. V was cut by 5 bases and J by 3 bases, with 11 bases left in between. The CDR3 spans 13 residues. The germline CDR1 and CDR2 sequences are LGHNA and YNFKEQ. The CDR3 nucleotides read TGTGCCAGCAGCTTAAACAGGGACTACGAGCAGTACTTC. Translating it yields CASSLNRDYEQYF.

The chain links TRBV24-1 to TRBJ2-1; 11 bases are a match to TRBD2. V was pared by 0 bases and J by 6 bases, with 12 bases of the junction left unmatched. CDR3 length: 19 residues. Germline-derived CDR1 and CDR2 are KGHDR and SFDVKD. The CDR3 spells CATSDLASGGRRDPNEQFF. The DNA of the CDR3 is TGTGCCACCAGTGATTTGGCTAGCGGGGGGCGAAGGGATCCCAATGAGCAGTTCTTC.

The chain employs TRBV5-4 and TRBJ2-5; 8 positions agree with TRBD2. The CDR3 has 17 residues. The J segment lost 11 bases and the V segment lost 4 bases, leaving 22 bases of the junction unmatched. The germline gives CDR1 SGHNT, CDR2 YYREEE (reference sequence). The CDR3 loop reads CASSPARRGEHYNEQYF. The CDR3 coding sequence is TGTGCCAGCAGCCCCGCGAGGCGGGGGGAGCACTACAATGAGCAGTACTTC.

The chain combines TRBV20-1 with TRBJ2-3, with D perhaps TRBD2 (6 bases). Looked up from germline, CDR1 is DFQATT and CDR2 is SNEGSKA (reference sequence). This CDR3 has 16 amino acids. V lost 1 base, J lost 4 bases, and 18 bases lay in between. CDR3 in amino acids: CSARAVAGLGADTQYF. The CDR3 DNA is TGCAGTGCTAGAGCGGTTGCGGGGTTGGGGGCAGATACGCAGTATTTT.

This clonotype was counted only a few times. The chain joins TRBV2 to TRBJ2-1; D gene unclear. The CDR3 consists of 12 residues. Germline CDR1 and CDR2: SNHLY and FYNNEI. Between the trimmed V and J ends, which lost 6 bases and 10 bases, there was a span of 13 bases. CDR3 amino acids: CASSETTKEQFF. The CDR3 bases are TGTGCCAGCAGCGAAACGACCAAGGAGCAGTTCTTC.

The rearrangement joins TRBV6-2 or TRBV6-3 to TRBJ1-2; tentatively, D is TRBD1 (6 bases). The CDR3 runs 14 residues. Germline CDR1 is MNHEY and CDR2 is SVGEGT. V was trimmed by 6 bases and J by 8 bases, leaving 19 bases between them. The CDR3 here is CASSRTVQGSGYTF. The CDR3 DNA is TGTGCCAGCAGCCGAACCGTACAGGGAAGCGGCTACACCTTC.

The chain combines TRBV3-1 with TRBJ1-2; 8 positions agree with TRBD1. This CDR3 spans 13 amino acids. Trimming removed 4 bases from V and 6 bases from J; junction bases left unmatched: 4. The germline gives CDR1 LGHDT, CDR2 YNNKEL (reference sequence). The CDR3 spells CASSPGQVHGYTF. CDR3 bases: TGTGCCAGCAGCCCGGGACAGGTTCATGGCTACACCTTC.

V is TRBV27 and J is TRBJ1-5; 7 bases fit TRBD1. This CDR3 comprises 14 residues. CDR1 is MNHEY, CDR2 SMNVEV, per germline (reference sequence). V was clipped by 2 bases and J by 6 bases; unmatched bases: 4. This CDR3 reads CASSLGRGPQPQHF. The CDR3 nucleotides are TGTGCCAGCAGTTTAGGAAGGGGGCCTCAGCCCCAGCATTTT.

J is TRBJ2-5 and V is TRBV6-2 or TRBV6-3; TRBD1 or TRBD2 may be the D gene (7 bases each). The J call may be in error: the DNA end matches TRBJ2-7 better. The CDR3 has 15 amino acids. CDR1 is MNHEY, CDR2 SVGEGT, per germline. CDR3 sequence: CASSKGAGRGYEQYF. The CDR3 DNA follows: TGTGCCAGCAGTAAGGGGGCAGGGAGGGGCTACGAGCAGTACTTC.

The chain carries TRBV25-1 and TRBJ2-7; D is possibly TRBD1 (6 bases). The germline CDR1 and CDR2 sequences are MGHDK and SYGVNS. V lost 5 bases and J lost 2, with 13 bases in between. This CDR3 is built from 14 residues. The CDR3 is CASSIGTSAYEQYF. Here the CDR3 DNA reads TGTGCCAGCAGTATTGGGACATCAGCCTACGAGCAGTACTTC.

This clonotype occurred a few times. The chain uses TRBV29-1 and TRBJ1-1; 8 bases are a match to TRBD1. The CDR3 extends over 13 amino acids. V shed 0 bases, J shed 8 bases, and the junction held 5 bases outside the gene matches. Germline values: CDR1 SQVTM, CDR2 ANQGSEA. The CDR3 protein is CSVEDGTGGEAFF. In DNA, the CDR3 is TGCAGCGTTGAAGATGGGACAGGTGGGGAAGCTTTCTTT.

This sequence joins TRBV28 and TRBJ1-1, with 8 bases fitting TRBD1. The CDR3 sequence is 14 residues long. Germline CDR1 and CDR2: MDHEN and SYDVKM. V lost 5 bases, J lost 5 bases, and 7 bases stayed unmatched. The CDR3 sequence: CASSPTWTGTEAFF. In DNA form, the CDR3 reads TGTGCCAGCAGTCCAACCTGGACAGGGACTGAAGCTTTCTTT.

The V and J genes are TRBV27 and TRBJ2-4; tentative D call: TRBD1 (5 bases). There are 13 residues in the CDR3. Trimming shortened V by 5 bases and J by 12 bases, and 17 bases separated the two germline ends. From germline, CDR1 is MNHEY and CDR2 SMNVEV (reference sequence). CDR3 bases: TGTGCCAGCAGTCCAAGTCGGCAGGGCGATCAGTACTTC. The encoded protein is CASSPSRQGDQYF.

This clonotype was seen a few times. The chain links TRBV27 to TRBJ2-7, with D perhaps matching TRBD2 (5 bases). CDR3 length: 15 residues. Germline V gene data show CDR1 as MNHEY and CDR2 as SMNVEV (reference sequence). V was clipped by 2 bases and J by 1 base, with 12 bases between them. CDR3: CASSLDGGGSYEQYF. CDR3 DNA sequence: TGTGCCAGCAGTTTAGACGGAGGTGGGTCCTACGAGCAGTACTTC.

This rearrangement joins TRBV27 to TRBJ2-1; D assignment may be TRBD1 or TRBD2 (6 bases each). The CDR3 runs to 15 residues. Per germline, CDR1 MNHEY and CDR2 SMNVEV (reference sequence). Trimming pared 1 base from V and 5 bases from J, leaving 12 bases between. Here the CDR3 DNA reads TGTGCCAGCAGTTTATGGACGGGGGCGCACAATGAGCAGTTCTTC. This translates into CASSLWTGAHNEQFF.